This is a list of T cell receptor beta chains from one sample in a study of CD8+CD57+ T cells in acquired aplastic anemia. TCRdb recomputed calls from the reads with MiXCR, one row per CDR3 protein. Among approximately 150,000 distinct CDR3 sequences listed, around half were seen once. Sample: sorted CD4+, CD8+, or CD8+CD57+ T cells (not recorded which) from PBMCs. The receptors were gathered from a human donor with aplastic anemia. CDR3s include the opening cysteine and the closing phenylalanine or tryptophan. Fields, in order: V gene, D gene, J gene, clone size, CDR3 protein, CDR3 DNA. The D gene is left open where the match is weak. For some rows the clone size is stated as once, few or many, or as a class when expanded; others skip it.

v_gene: TRBV7-3
d_gene: NA
j_gene: TRBJ2-5
abundance: NA
CDR3aa: CASSFTVSYSGPQETQYF
CDR3nt: TGTGCCAGCAGCTTTACTGTCTCGTATTCCGGGCCTCAAGAGACCCAGTACTTC

v_gene: TRBV2
d_gene: TRBD1
j_gene: TRBJ2-7
abundance: NA
CDR3aa: CASTEDRTIYEQYF
CDR3nt: TGTGCCAGCACTGAGGACAGGACCATCTACGAGCAGTACTTC

v_gene: TRBV5-1
d_gene: NA
j_gene: TRBJ1-1
abundance: NA
CDR3aa: CASREGREGPRVLNTEAFF
CDR3nt: TGCGCCAGCAGGGAGGGCCGGGAGGGCCCGCGGGTGTTGAACACTGAAGCTTTCTTT

v_gene: TRBV5-1
d_gene: NA
j_gene: TRBJ1-2
abundance: many
CDR3aa: CASSLGPYGYTF
CDR3nt: TGCGCCAGCAGCTTGGGCCCCTATGGCTACACCTTC

v_gene: TRBV7-9
d_gene: NA
j_gene: TRBJ2-7
abundance: NA
CDR3aa: CASEGAEDYEQYF
CDR3nt: TGTGCCAGCGAGGGCGCAGAGGACTACGAGCAGTACTTC

v_gene: TRBV11-2
d_gene: NA
j_gene: TRBJ1-5
abundance: many
CDR3aa: CASSLGGRTLGLSWPQHF
CDR3nt: TGTGCCAGCAGCTTGGGGGGACGGACGCTTGGGCTCTCTTGGCCCCAGCATTTT

v_gene: TRBV10-2
d_gene: NA
j_gene: TRBJ2-7
abundance: few
CDR3aa: CASSVGGGLNEQYF
CDR3nt: TGCGCCAGCAGTGTAGGGGGGGGCTTGAACGAGCAGTACTTC

v_gene: TRBV19
d_gene: NA
j_gene: TRBJ2-7
abundance: many
CDR3aa: CASSSRSYEQYF
CDR3nt: TGTGCCAGTAGCTCCCGGTCCTACGAGCAGTACTTC

v_gene: TRBV9
d_gene: NA
j_gene: TRBJ1-2
abundance: many
CDR3aa: CASSATTTGHGYTF
CDR3nt: TGTGCCAGCAGCGCAACCACGACGGGGCACGGCTACACCTTC

v_gene: TRBV10-3
d_gene: NA
j_gene: TRBJ2-6
abundance: NA
CDR3aa: CAISPGTYRSGADVLTF
CDR3nt: TGTGCCATCAGCCCTGGGACTTACCGCTCTGGGGCCGACGTCCTGACTTTC

v_gene: TRBV6-1
d_gene: TRBD2
j_gene: TRBJ2-7
abundance: many
CDR3aa: CASSEAGQRGSYEQYF
CDR3nt: TGTGCCAGCAGTGAAGCCGGGCAGCGGGGTTCCTACGAGCAGTACTTC

v_gene: TRBV20-1
d_gene: NA
j_gene: TRBJ2-3
abundance: few
CDR3aa: CSAGAGHTDTQYF
CDR3nt: TGCAGTGCTGGGGCGGGCCACACAGATACGCAGTATTTT

v_gene: TRBV25-1
d_gene: TRBD1
j_gene: TRBJ1-1
abundance: NA
CDR3aa: CASSDIGTGGITEAFF
CDR3nt: TGTGCCAGCAGTGACATTGGGACAGGGGGCATCACTGAAGCTTTCTTT

v_gene: TRBV19
d_gene: TRBD1
j_gene: TRBJ2-3
abundance: many
CDR3aa: CASSKPGQGPDTQYF
CDR3nt: TGTGCCAGTAGTAAACCGGGACAGGGACCAGATACGCAGTATTTT

v_gene: TRBV19
d_gene: TRBD1
j_gene: TRBJ2-6
abundance: NA
CDR3aa: CASSAFPTGSSGANVLTF
CDR3nt: TGTGCCAGTAGTGCCTTCCCGACAGGGAGCTCTGGGGCCAACGTCCTGACTTTC

v_gene: TRBV27
d_gene: NA
j_gene: TRBJ1-1
abundance: NA
CDR3aa: CASSSRLAEAFF
CDR3nt: TGTGCCAGCAGTTCCCGCCTAGCTGAAGCTTTCTTT

v_gene: TRBV7-2
d_gene: TRBD1
j_gene: TRBJ1-2
abundance: many
CDR3aa: CASSPSGRGLWGYTF
CDR3nt: TGTGCCAGCAGTCCAAGTGGCAGGGGGCTGTGGGGCTACACCTTC

v_gene: TRBV27
d_gene: TRBD2
j_gene: TRBJ2-3
abundance: few
CDR3aa: CASSPGLAAGAQYF
CDR3nt: TGTGCCAGCAGTCCAGGACTAGCCGCCGGGGCGCAGTATTTT

v_gene: TRBV19
d_gene: NA
j_gene: TRBJ2-7
abundance: many
CDR3aa: CASRDTNSYEQYF
CDR3nt: TGTGCCAGTAGGGACACAAACTCCTACGAGCAGTACTTC

v_gene: TRBV5-6
d_gene: TRBD1
j_gene: TRBJ2-5
abundance: many
CDR3aa: CASNMGQENVQETQYF
CDR3nt: TGTGCCAGCAACATGGGACAGGAAAACGTGCAAGAGACCCAGTACTTC

v_gene: TRBV7-8
d_gene: TRBD2
j_gene: TRBJ2-7
abundance: NA
CDR3aa: CASSLASGAVEQYF
CDR3nt: TGTGCCAGCAGCTTAGCTAGCGGGGCAGTCGAGCAGTACTTC

v_gene: TRBV19
d_gene: TRBD1
j_gene: TRBJ1-1
abundance: NA
CDR3aa: CASSEHRGRAFF
CDR3nt: TGTGCCAGTAGTGAACACAGGGGACGAGCTTTCTTT

v_gene: TRBV3-1
d_gene: NA
j_gene: TRBJ1-6
abundance: NA
CDR3aa: CASSQPPDSPLHF
CDR3nt: TGTGCCAGCAGCCAACCGCCGGATTCACCCCTCCACTTT

v_gene: TRBV12-3/TRBV12-4
d_gene: NA
j_gene: TRBJ1-1
abundance: few
CDR3aa: CASSSDSLEAFF
CDR3nt: TGTGCCAGCAGTTCGGACAGCCTCGAAGCTTTCTTT

v_gene: TRBV29-1
d_gene: TRBD1
j_gene: TRBJ2-3
abundance: many
CDR3aa: CSVATGVSTDTQYF
CDR3nt: TGCAGCGTTGCAACAGGGGTTAGCACAGATACGCAGTATTTT

v_gene: TRBV24-1
d_gene: TRBD2
j_gene: TRBJ2-3
abundance: many
CDR3aa: CATASGGPGLGDTQYF
CDR3nt: TGTGCCACCGCTAGCGGGGGGCCAGGTCTCGGGGATACGCAGTATTTT

v_gene: TRBV10-3
d_gene: NA
j_gene: TRBJ2-1
abundance: NA
CDR3aa: CASSGFPLAQSNEQFF
CDR3nt: TGTGCCAGCAGTGGTTTCCCACTAGCTCAAAGCAATGAGCAGTTCTTC

v_gene: TRBV6-1
d_gene: NA
j_gene: TRBJ2-1
abundance: many
CDR3aa: CASSEAVKVKQFF
CDR3nt: TGTGCCAGCAGTGAAGCGGTTAAGGTAAAGCAGTTCTTC

v_gene: TRBV7-2
d_gene: NA
j_gene: TRBJ1-5
abundance: many
CDR3aa: CASSPGQLPQHF
CDR3nt: TGTGCCAGCAGCCCTGGGCAGTTGCCCCAGCATTTT

v_gene: TRBV19
d_gene: TRBD1
j_gene: TRBJ2-7
abundance: NA
CDR3aa: CASSNRGRREQYF
CDR3nt: TGTGCCAGTAGTAACAGGGGGCGGCGGGAGCAGTACTTC

v_gene: TRBV5-6
d_gene: TRBD2
j_gene: TRBJ2-5
abundance: NA
CDR3aa: CASSLGLAGKEETQYF
CDR3nt: TGTGCCAGCAGCCTAGGACTAGCGGGGAAGGAAGAGACCCAGTACTTC

v_gene: TRBV6-1
d_gene: NA
j_gene: TRBJ2-7
abundance: many
CDR3aa: CASRTGSPDEQYF
CDR3nt: TGTGCCAGCAGGACAGGTTCACCCGACGAGCAGTACTTC

v_gene: TRBV2
d_gene: NA
j_gene: TRBJ1-6
abundance: NA
CDR3aa: CASGVPLHF
CDR3nt: TGTGCCAGTGGAGTGCCCCTCCACTTT

v_gene: TRBV5-4
d_gene: TRBD1
j_gene: TRBJ2-5
abundance: many
CDR3aa: CASSIEQGAQTQYF
CDR3nt: TGTGCCAGCAGCATAGAACAGGGGGCGCAGACCCAGTACTTC

v_gene: TRBV20-1
d_gene: NA
j_gene: TRBJ2-5
abundance: NA
CDR3aa: CSASGGAGGETQYF
CDR3nt: TGCAGTGCTAGTGGTGGGGCGGGTGGAGAGACCCAGTACTTC

v_gene: TRBV29-1
d_gene: TRBD1
j_gene: TRBJ2-3
abundance: NA
CDR3aa: CSVGGTVSTDTQYF
CDR3nt: TGCAGCGTTGGAGGGACAGTTAGCACAGATACGCAGTATTTT

v_gene: TRBV10-3
d_gene: NA
j_gene: TRBJ1-1
abundance: few
CDR3aa: CAISESAVDWNTEAFF
CDR3nt: TGTGCCATCAGTGAGTCGGCAGTAGATTGGAACACTGAAGCTTTCTTT

v_gene: TRBV7-6
d_gene: TRBD2
j_gene: TRBJ2-1
abundance: NA
CDR3aa: CASSQSASGGVEQFF
CDR3nt: TGTGCCAGCAGCCAAAGCGCTAGCGGGGGGGTCGAGCAGTTCTTC

v_gene: TRBV6-5
d_gene: NA
j_gene: TRBJ2-2
abundance: few
CDR3aa: CASSYSPGGQGTGELFF
CDR3nt: TGTGCCAGCAGTTACTCCCCCGGGGGGCAAGGCACCGGGGAGCTGTTTTTT

v_gene: TRBV10-3
d_gene: NA
j_gene: TRBJ2-7
abundance: NA
CDR3aa: CATSDEVTGNYEQYF
CDR3nt: TGTGCCACCTCAGATGAGGTCACGGGAAATTACGAGCAGTACTTC

v_gene: TRBV3-1
d_gene: TRBD1
j_gene: TRBJ1-1
abundance: many
CDR3aa: CASSQRTGKNTEAFF
CDR3nt: TGTGCCAGCAGCCAGAGGACAGGCAAGAACACTGAAGCTTTCTTT

v_gene: TRBV20-1
d_gene: NA
j_gene: TRBJ1-5
abundance: many
CDR3aa: CSARVPGSQPQHF
CDR3nt: TGCAGTGCTAGGGTACCGGGGAGTCAGCCCCAGCATTTT

v_gene: TRBV15
d_gene: NA
j_gene: TRBJ2-4
abundance: many
CDR3aa: CATSGRGILGGIQYF
CDR3nt: TGTGCCACCAGCGGACGAGGAATCCTGGGGGGCATTCAGTACTTC

v_gene: TRBV4-2
d_gene: NA
j_gene: TRBJ1-3
abundance: many
CDR3aa: CASSRKGGSSGNTIYF
CDR3nt: TGTGCCAGCAGCCGTAAAGGGGGAAGCTCTGGAAACACCATATATTTT

v_gene: TRBV2
d_gene: NA
j_gene: TRBJ1-1
abundance: once
CDR3aa: CASSDVRVSVKAFF
CDR3nt: TGTGCCAGCAGTGATGTACGGGTTTCTGTGAAAGCTTTCTTT

v_gene: TRBV5-1
d_gene: TRBD1
j_gene: TRBJ2-7
abundance: once
CDR3aa: CASSLAAGGASYEQYF
CDR3nt: TGCGCCAGCAGCTTGGCCGCAGGGGGCGCCTCCTACGAGCAGTACTTC

v_gene: TRBV29-1
d_gene: TRBD2
j_gene: TRBJ2-1
abundance: NA
CDR3aa: CSVEGVAGGPNEQFF
CDR3nt: TGCAGCGTTGAAGGGGTAGCGGGAGGGCCGAATGAGCAGTTCTTC

v_gene: TRBV6-1
d_gene: NA
j_gene: TRBJ1-2
abundance: NA
CDR3aa: CASQEDRGMGGYTF
CDR3nt: TGTGCCAGCCAGGAGGATCGGGGGATGGGTGGCTACACCTTC

v_gene: TRBV15
d_gene: NA
j_gene: TRBJ1-5
abundance: NA
CDR3aa: CATSRDRDSNQPQHF
CDR3nt: TGTGCCACCAGCAGAGATAGGGATAGCAATCAGCCCCAGCATTTT

v_gene: TRBV2
d_gene: NA
j_gene: TRBJ2-7
abundance: NA
CDR3aa: CASSEDEQYF
CDR3nt: TGTGCCAGCAGTGAGGACGAGCAGTACTTC

v_gene: TRBV20-1
d_gene: TRBD1
j_gene: TRBJ1-1
abundance: once
CDR3aa: CSASGQGTGQGHQAFF
CDR3nt: TGCAGTGCTAGCGGACAGGGGACTGGCCAAGGTCACCAAGCTTTCTTT

v_gene: TRBV4-3
d_gene: TRBD1
j_gene: TRBJ1-5
abundance: NA
CDR3aa: CASSPGQGRGQPQHF
CDR3nt: TGCGCCAGCAGCCCGGGACAGGGGCGGGGTCAGCCCCAGCATTTT

v_gene: TRBV5-1
d_gene: TRBD1
j_gene: TRBJ1-1
abundance: NA
CDR3aa: CASSLVLSAGGTEAFF
CDR3nt: TGCGCCAGCAGCTTGGTACTGTCCGCAGGGGGGACTGAAGCTTTCTTT